The rows below give T cell receptor beta chains drawn from one sample of a study of T cell responses to AZD1222 COVID-19 vaccine. TCRdb's copy holds only in-frame clones and misses some; the assay was immunoSEQ multiplex PCR. Altogether around 190,000 clones are present, around 94% being singletons, with the ten largest covering around 1.6%. The source material was peripheral blood, sampled 28 days after the second AZD1222 dose. The receptors were gathered from an adult who received the AZD1222 COVID-19 vaccine. Both conserved end residues are part of each CDR3. The order of the fields is V gene, clone size, D gene, J gene, CDR3 DNA, CDR3 protein. The D gene is left open where the match is weak. Rows give clone size only sometimes, using once, few, many, or a class for an expanded clone.

V: TRBV9
size: -
D: -
J: TRBJ1-5
DNA: TGTGCCAGCAGCGATATACACGGAGGGCCCCAGCATTTT
CDR3: CASSDIHGGPQHF

V: TRBV2
size: -
D: -
J: TRBJ1-1
DNA: TGTGCCAGCACATATTTGGACAGCCAGAACACTGAAGCTTTCTTT
CDR3: CASTYLDSQNTEAFF

V: TRBV19
size: -
D: -
J: TRBJ2-7
DNA: TGTGCCAGTAGTATCAGTCGCCACCACGAGCAGTACTTC
CDR3: CASSISRHHEQYF

V: TRBV9
size: -
D: TRBD2
J: TRBJ2-1
DNA: TGTGCCAGCAGCGCCCCCCGGACTAGCGGGACCTACAATGAGCAGTTCTTC
CDR3: CASSAPRTSGTYNEQFF

V: TRBV6-1
size: -
D: -
J: TRBJ2-2
DNA: TGTGCCAGCAGTGAACTAGGGGGGGAGGCCGGGGAGCTGTTTTTT
CDR3: CASSELGGEAGELFF

V: TRBV5-1
size: once
D: TRBD2
J: TRBJ2-7
DNA: TGCGCCAGCAGCAAGTGGGCTAGCGGTTCCTACGAGCAGTACTTC
CDR3: CASSKWASGSYEQYF

V: TRBV6-1
size: -
D: -
J: TRBJ1-2
DNA: TGTGCCAGCAGTGAAGAGCTTACAGGTTTAGGCTACACCTTC
CDR3: CASSEELTGLGYTF

V: TRBV11-2
size: -
D: -
J: TRBJ2-1
DNA: TGTGCCAGCAGCTTATCAGGGGCCACCTACAATGAGCAGTTCTTC
CDR3: CASSLSGATYNEQFF

V: TRBV5-4
size: once
D: -
J: TRBJ2-1
DNA: TGTGCCAGCAGAAACGGCCGCAATGAGCAGTTCTTC
CDR3: CASRNGRNEQFF

V: TRBV4-3
size: -
D: -
J: TRBJ2-1
DNA: TGCGCCAGCAGCCAAGATTCGAGGGGTGGGAATGAGCAGTTCTTC
CDR3: CASSQDSRGGNEQFF

V: TRBV4-1
size: -
D: -
J: TRBJ2-5
DNA: TGCGCCAGCAGCCAATGGGCTTTGATCCAAGAGACCCAGTACTTC
CDR3: CASSQWALIQETQYF

V: TRBV27
size: -
D: TRBD1
J: TRBJ2-3
DNA: TGTGCCAGCAGTCCACGGGACAGCGCTAGCACAGATACGCAGTATTTT
CDR3: CASSPRDSASTDTQYF

V: TRBV5-1
size: -
D: -
J: TRBJ2-6
DNA: TGCGCCAGCAGCTTGGTATCGGGATCTGGGGCCAACGTCCTGACTTTC
CDR3: CASSLVSGSGANVLTF

V: TRBV5-1
size: -
D: -
J: TRBJ1-2
DNA: TGCGCCAGCAGCTTGGTCGCAGGGGTACAGGGCTACACCTTC
CDR3: CASSLVAGVQGYTF

V: TRBV30
size: -
D: -
J: TRBJ1-2
DNA: TGTGCCTGGCATGACAACTATGGCTACACCTTC
CDR3: CAWHDNYGYTF

V: TRBV4-3
size: -
D: -
J: TRBJ2-3
DNA: TGCGCCAGCAGCCGCGGGGAACCCTTTTTCACAGATACGCAGTATTTT
CDR3: CASSRGEPFFTDTQYF

V: TRBV12-3/TRBV12-4
size: -
D: -
J: TRBJ2-7
DNA: TGTGCCAGCAGCCCTGGGGTATACGAGCAGTACTTC
CDR3: CASSPGVYEQYF

V: TRBV19
size: -
D: -
J: TRBJ2-3
DNA: TGTGCCAGTAGTATCTCGGGAAATACGCAGTATTTT
CDR3: CASSISGNTQYF

V: TRBV30
size: -
D: TRBD2
J: TRBJ2-1
DNA: TGTGCCTGTCCCTCTTCGCGGGGAGGGCCCAATGAGCAGTTCTTC
CDR3: CACPSSRGGPNEQFF

V: TRBV29-1
size: -
D: TRBD1
J: TRBJ1-3
DNA: TGCAGCGTTGAAGGCCAGGGGGCGCAGGACTCTGGAAACACCATATATTTT
CDR3: CSVEGQGAQDSGNTIYF

V: TRBV6-5
size: -
D: TRBD2
J: TRBJ2-7
DNA: TGTGCCAGCAGGTCGGGACTAGCGGGGGGCTACGAGCAGTACTTC
CDR3: CASRSGLAGGYEQYF

V: TRBV19
size: once
D: TRBD2
J: TRBJ2-1
DNA: TGTGCCAGTAGTATAAGTCCTGGGACTAGCGGGAACAAGCAGTTCTTC
CDR3: CASSISPGTSGNKQFF

V: TRBV7-9
size: -
D: -
J: TRBJ2-7
DNA: TGTGCCAGCAGCTTCGGAGGGAGAGAGGGGGAGCAGTACTTC
CDR3: CASSFGGREGEQYF

V: TRBV4-1
size: -
D: -
J: TRBJ1-3
DNA: TGCGCCAGCAGCCAAAGATTTCTGGATGGAAACACCATATATTTT
CDR3: CASSQRFLDGNTIYF

V: TRBV10-3
size: -
D: -
J: TRBJ1-2
DNA: TGTGCCATCAATCCCGGGGGCTATGGCTACACCTTC
CDR3: CAINPGGYGYTF

V: TRBV18
size: -
D: TRBD1
J: TRBJ2-6
DNA: TGTGCCAGCTCACGAACCAGGGACAGGGCCTACTCTGGGGCCAACGTCCTGACTTTC
CDR3: CASSRTRDRAYSGANVLTF

V: TRBV11-2
size: -
D: -
J: TRBJ1-4
DNA: TGTGCCAGCAGTTGGGGGTTCGCTAATGAAAAACTGTTTTTT
CDR3: CASSWGFANEKLFF

V: TRBV7-3
size: -
D: -
J: TRBJ2-1
DNA: TGTGCCAGCAGCTTAATCGGGTCGGGATACAATGAGCAGTTCTTC
CDR3: CASSLIGSGYNEQFF

V: TRBV19
size: -
D: -
J: TRBJ1-2
DNA: TGTGCCAGTACCGGTGGGGGGCGCCGAGCTTTTTATGGCTACACCTTC
CDR3: CASTGGGRRAFYGYTF

V: TRBV7-9
size: -
D: -
J: TRBJ1-1
DNA: TGTGCCAGCGGCGGAGGGATGAACACTGAAGCTTTCTTT
CDR3: CASGGGMNTEAFF

V: TRBV2
size: -
D: -
J: TRBJ2-7
DNA: TGTGCCAGCAGGCTAGCAGGGTTCTACGAGCAGTACTTC
CDR3: CASRLAGFYEQYF

V: TRBV7-9
size: -
D: TRBD1
J: TRBJ1-1
DNA: TGTGCCAGCAGCTCGCGACAGGGGGGGAACACTGAAGCTTTCTTT
CDR3: CASSSRQGGNTEAFF

V: TRBV7-6
size: -
D: -
J: TRBJ2-2
DNA: TGTGCCAGCAGCTTAATGGCATCTACCACCGGGGAGCTGTTTTTT
CDR3: CASSLMASTTGELFF

V: TRBV5-6
size: -
D: -
J: TRBJ1-4
DNA: TGTGCCAGCAGCCGGACACCCGATGGAAATGAAAAACTGTTTTTT
CDR3: CASSRTPDGNEKLFF

V: TRBV28
size: -
D: -
J: TRBJ1-5
DNA: TGTGCCAGCAGCCCGGACGGGTTACGCAATCAGCCCCAGCATTTT
CDR3: CASSPDGLRNQPQHF

V: TRBV5-5
size: -
D: -
J: TRBJ2-7
DNA: TGTGCCAGCAGCTTTGGACGAATTTCCTCCTACGAGCAGTACTTC
CDR3: CASSFGRISSYEQYF

V: TRBV15
size: -
D: -
J: TRBJ1-1
DNA: TGTGCCACCAGCAGAGACAGGATGAACACTGAAGCTTTCTTT
CDR3: CATSRDRMNTEAFF

V: TRBV7-9
size: -
D: -
J: TRBJ2-7
DNA: TGTGCCAGCAGCTTCCCCAGGTCCGGAGAGCAGTACTTC
CDR3: CASSFPRSGEQYF

V: TRBV4-1
size: -
D: -
J: TRBJ1-4
DNA: TGCGCCAGCAGCCAAGCCGGTAATGAAAAACTGTTTTTT
CDR3: CASSQAGNEKLFF

V: TRBV12-3/TRBV12-4
size: -
D: TRBD1
J: TRBJ1-2
DNA: TGTGCCAGCAGTTGGGGACAGGGACGAGGCTACACCTTC
CDR3: CASSWGQGRGYTF

V: TRBV9
size: -
D: -
J: TRBJ1-1
DNA: TGTGCCAGCAGCGTATCGGAGGGGAACACTGAAGCTTTCTTT
CDR3: CASSVSEGNTEAFF

V: TRBV5-1
size: -
D: -
J: TRBJ1-1
DNA: TGCGCCAGCAGCTTGGCCCGACAGGCTAACACTGAAGCTTTCTTT
CDR3: CASSLARQANTEAFF

V: TRBV5-1
size: -
D: -
J: TRBJ1-4
DNA: TGCGCCAGCAGCTTGCAGTCAGGGAGGGATGAAAAACTGTTTTTT
CDR3: CASSLQSGRDEKLFF

V: TRBV6-2/TRBV6-3
size: -
D: -
J: TRBJ2-7
DNA: TGTGCCAGCAGTGTACAGGGAGACGAGCAGTACTTC
CDR3: CASSVQGDEQYF

V: TRBV6-5
size: -
D: TRBD2
J: TRBJ2-3
DNA: TGTGCCAGCAGTTTAGCGGGGACTAGCACAGATACGCAGTATTTT
CDR3: CASSLAGTSTDTQYF

V: TRBV7-2
size: -
D: TRBD1
J: TRBJ2-6
DNA: TGTGCCAGCAGCTTAGACAGGGGGCGAGGGGCCAACGTCCTGACTTTC
CDR3: CASSLDRGRGANVLTF

V: TRBV3-1/TRBV3-2
size: -
D: -
J: TRBJ1-5
DNA: TGTGCCAGCAGCCAAGAAGGGATGAGTCAGCCCCAGCATTTT
CDR3: CASSQEGMSQPQHF

V: TRBV7-6
size: once
D: -
J: TRBJ1-5
DNA: TGTGCCAGCAGCTTAGTCGGGGGGTATCAGCCCCAGCATTTT
CDR3: CASSLVGGYQPQHF

V: TRBV7-2
size: -
D: TRBD2
J: TRBJ2-6
DNA: TGTGCCAGCAGCCTCAACAGGGGACTAGCGGGCTCTGGGGCCAACGTCCTGACTTTC
CDR3: CASSLNRGLAGSGANVLTF

V: TRBV29-1
size: -
D: TRBD1
J: TRBJ1-5
DNA: TGCAGCGTGCGAACAGGGGAGGGCGATCAGCCCCAGCATTTT
CDR3: CSVRTGEGDQPQHF

V: TRBV6-5
size: -
D: -
J: TRBJ2-3
DNA: TGTGCCAGCAGCTCAGGGTGGGAAACAGATACGCAGTATTTT
CDR3: CASSSGWETDTQYF

V: TRBV14
size: -
D: -
J: TRBJ1-2
DNA: TGTGCCAGCAGCCCCTACGTAAACTATGGCTACACCTTC
CDR3: CASSPYVNYGYTF

V: TRBV5-4
size: -
D: -
J: TRBJ2-4
DNA: TGTGCCAGCAGCCGTTCGGGGAGCAAAAACATTCAGTACTTC
CDR3: CASSRSGSKNIQYF